The TCR beta chain under discussion was sequenced for a study of OX40 agonist ivuxolimab in advanced cancers. Study summary: Treatment of patients was with ivuxolimab, an agonistic anti-OX40 (CD134) antibody. The group had a mean age of about 65 years, ranged from about 20 to 90, and was 82.7% male. Study-level results: In the expanded peripheral T cells, antigen specificity was never determined. Low normalized T-cell clonal expansion was additionally recorded for some nonresponders.

The table lists this clone with a few counts. What it binds is unknown. Germline V gives CDR1 SGHAT, CDR2 FQNNGV. V dropped 0 bases and J dropped 5; count of bases not matched to a gene: 6. This CDR3 has 17 amino acids. This table comes from immunoSEQ multiplex PCR, and its TCRdb copy is limited to in-frame clones, with some not included. The table has 50,000 to 75,000 clones, 80% to 90% seen once. Sequencing was performed on CD4+ or CD8+ T cells sorted from blood, taken in a trial of the OX40 agonist ivuxolimab. V usage is TRBV11-2 and J usage is TRBJ2-1; 11 bases fit TRBD2. The TCR was taken from an adult with an advanced solid tumor such as melanoma, head and neck, liver or kidney cancer. CDR3 amino acids: CASSLELASGRHNEQFF. The CDR3 coding sequence is TGTGCCAGCAGCTTAGAGCTGGCTAGCGGGAGGCACAATGAGCAGTTCTTC.